The 21 T cell receptor beta chains listed next were all sequenced from one sample in a study of low-dose radiotherapy and immunotherapy resistance in tumors. The time point: after trial treatment. The treatment here: LDRT plus nivolumab, ipilimumab, low-dose cyclophosphamide and aspirin (RACIN trial). TRAV- and TRBV-specific primers, spanning alpha and beta chains, primed first-strand cDNA. Amplification of TCRs used a constant-region primer and V-primer adapter for 15 to 25 PCR cycles. A single record per CDR3 protein comes from TCRdb applying MiXCR to the reads. The data show about 30,000 distinct CDR3 sequences, around 54% seen once. Sequenced material: PBMCs, taken after low-dose radiotherapy plus immunotherapy. The receptors were sampled from a male donor with gallbladder cancer.

The CDR3 DNA is TGCAGTGCTAGAGGGGCCTTAGCGGGGGTTATGAATGAGCAGTTCTTC. It codes for CSARGALAGVMNEQFF. V is TRBV20-1 and J is TRBJ2-1; TRBD2 matches 9 bases. Germline CDR1 reads DFQATT; CDR2 reads SNEGSKA (reference sequence). V shed 1 base, J shed 7 bases, and the junction held 11 bases outside the gene matches. This CDR3 is built from 16 residues.

This clonotype was picked up one time. The rearrangement uses TRBV5-1 and TRBJ2-5; 12 positions agree with TRBD2. The germline CDR1 and CDR2 sequences are SGHRS and YFSETQ. CDR3 length equals 16 residues. V gave up 4 bases and J gave up 5 bases; unmatched junction bases: 9. CDR3 in DNA: TGCGCCAGCAGCCCTAGCGGGGGGGGCCCTCAGGAGACCCAGTACTTC. Protein product: CASSPSGGGPQETQYF.

This clonotype is judged medium-sized. This rearrangement joins TRBV28 to TRBJ1-4; TRBD1 aligns across 9 bases. CDR1 and CDR2 from the germline V gene are MDHEN and SYDVKM. This CDR3 is 12 amino acids long. V gave up 8 bases and J gave up 7 bases; unmatched junction bases: 2. CDR3 nucleotides: TGTGCCAGCCGGGACAGGGCTGAAAAACTGTTTTTT. It yields the protein CASRDRAEKLFF.

The chain couples TRBV28 to TRBJ2-7; 7 bases are shared with TRBD1. Unmatched junction bases numbered 8, after V lost 6 bases and J lost 12 bases. Germline V CDR1 and CDR2: MDHEN, SYDVKM. The CDR3 contains 11 residues. As DNA, the CDR3 is TGTGCCAGCAGCTTAACCGGGACAGCGTACTTC. Translated, it gives CASSLTGTAYF.

The rearrangement joins TRBV10-3 to TRBJ2-7; D gene ambiguous. CDR1 is ENHRY and CDR2 is SYGVKD in the germline V gene. This CDR3 region has 11 residues. V dropped 6 bases and J dropped 4 bases, with 7 bases sitting between them. The CDR3 DNA reads TGTGCCATCAGCCTAGGTTACGAGCAGTACTTC. It encodes CAISLGYEQYF.

CDR3 nucleotide sequence: TGTGCCAGCAGCCGAGAACAGGGGTACGAGCAGTACTTC. Amino acids: CASSREQGYEQYF. The V and J genes are TRBV4-2 and TRBJ2-7; 7 bases are a match to TRBD1. CDR1 and CDR2 (germline): LGHNA, YNFKEQ. This CDR3 is 13 amino acids long. The V and J ends lost 4 bases and 4 bases, in that order; junction bases with no gene match: 4.

This clonotype has just one count. The chain couples TRBV6-5 to TRBJ2-1; TRBD1 matches at 8 bases. The CDR3 length is 14 residues. Germline CDR1 reads MNHEY; CDR2 reads SVGAGI. The J segment lost 4 bases and the V segment lost 5 bases, leaving 4 bases of the junction unmatched. The CDR3 DNA reads TGTGCCAGCAGTAGGGGACAGGTTTACAATGAGCAGTTCTTC. Translated, it gives CASSRGQVYNEQFF.

The J gene is TRBJ1-5, the V gene TRBV6-2 or TRBV6-3; 9 bases are shared with TRBD1. This CDR3 has 17 amino acids. Germline CDR1 is MNHEY and CDR2 is SVGEGT. Trimming removed 7 bases from V and 0 bases from J; junction bases left unmatched: 10. CDR3 nucleotides: TGTGCCAGCAAGGGACAGGGAGTACCCTATAGCAATCAGCCCCAGCATTTT. Translation gives CASKGQGVPYSNQPQHF.

The chain couples TRBV29-1 to TRBJ2-3, with D tentatively TRBD2 (6 bases). CDR3 length: 18 amino acids. Looked up from germline, CDR1 is SQVTM and CDR2 is ANQGSEA. Trimming left V 1 base short and J 5 bases short, with 25 bases between. The CDR3: CSVEGEGGDERVVDTQYF. For the CDR3, the DNA is TGCAGCGTTGAAGGGGAAGGCGGGGACGAGCGGGTCGTAGATACGCAGTATTTT.

This clonotype has just a few counts. The gene calls are TRBV7-2 and TRBJ1-6; 9 positions agree with TRBD1. Germline V CDR1 and CDR2: SGHTA, FQGNSA. CDR3 length: 15 amino acids. Germline trimming cut 3 bases from V and 9 bases from J; bases unmatched to any gene: 6. The CDR3 loop is CASSFLGTGLSPLHF. CDR3 nucleotides: TGTGCCAGCAGCTTTCTAGGGACAGGGCTTTCACCCCTCCACTTT.

V usage is TRBV6-6 and J usage is TRBJ2-3; no clear D. The germline V gene encodes CDR1 MNHNY and CDR2 SVGAGI (reference sequence). Deletions cut 5 bases from V and 0 bases from J, with 12 bases between. CDR3 length equals 15 residues. The CDR3 sequence: CASSPATLSTDTQYF. The CDR3 bases are TGTGCCAGCAGTCCAGCTACATTAAGCACAGATACGCAGTATTTT.

There are many counts of this clonotype. V gene TRBV28 combines with J gene TRBJ1-5, with 9 bases matching TRBD1. The germline CDR1 and CDR2 sequences are MDHEN and SYDVKM. The CDR3 consists of 15 residues. J gave up 7 bases and V 2 bases, and 6 bases lay outside the gene matches. The CDR3 loop is CASSLGTGRGQPQHF. CDR3 coding DNA: TGTGCCAGCAGTTTAGGGACAGGGCGGGGGCAGCCCCAGCATTTT. The whole variable domain, remainder taken from reference TRBV28 and TRBJ1-5, is DVKVTQSSRYLVKRTGEKVFLECVQDMDHENMFWYRQDPGLGLRLIYFSYDVKMKEKGDIPEGYSVSREKKERFSLILESASTNQTSMYLCASSLGTGRGQPQHFGDGTRLSIL.

The chain carries TRBV24-1 and TRBJ2-4; D possibly corresponds to TRBD1 (5 bases). The germline gives CDR1 KGHDR, CDR2 SFDVKD. V lost 1 base, J lost 7 bases, and 13 bases lay in between. The CDR3 is 15 amino acids. DNA for the CDR3: TGTGCCACCAGTGATTTACGGCAGGGTCGGAACATTCAGTACTTC. Residues: CATSDLRQGRNIQYF.

The chain combines TRBV25-1 with TRBJ2-7, with TRBD1 matching 8 bases. V was pared by 1 base and J by 2 bases, with 7 bases of the junction left unmatched. The germline CDR1 and CDR2 sequences are MGHDK and SYGVNS. The CDR3 has 16 residues. The CDR3 here is CASSEWSGTGAYEQYF. The CDR3 nucleotides are TGTGCCAGCAGTGAATGGTCCGGGACAGGCGCCTACGAGCAGTACTTC.

At least ten counts were recorded for this clonotype. The V and J genes are TRBV7-8 and TRBJ2-7, with 11 bases aligning to TRBD2. This CDR3 has 18 residues. Trimming cost V 5 bases and J 5 bases; bases outside gene matches: 17. CDR1 SGHVS and CDR2 FQNEAQ come from the germline V gene. DNA of the CDR3: TGTGCCAGCAGCAGACCACTACTACTAGCGGGGGTTTCTCACGAGCAGTACTTC. This codes for CASSRPLLLAGVSHEQYF.

This clonotype has more than one count but fewer than ten. This probably arose from a read error, given a far larger clone one base away. J is TRBJ2-1 and V is TRBV7-9, with D unclear. CDR3 length: 15 amino acids. From germline, CDR1 is SEHNR and CDR2 FQNEAQ (reference sequence). Trimming left V 4 bases short and J 10 bases short, with 20 bases between. CDR3 protein: CASSSDESRVYEQFF. The CDR3 DNA reads TGTGCCAGCAGCTCCGACGAATCTCGGGTCTACGAGCAGTTCTTC.

This clonotype was recorded many times. This chain joins TRBV12-3 or TRBV12-4 and TRBJ2-4; D not resolved. Trimming stripped 6 bases from V and 5 bases from J, with 8 bases between. The CDR3 covers 12 residues. This CDR3 reads CASSPAQNIQYF. The CDR3 DNA follows: TGTGCCAGCAGCCCGGCTCAAAACATTCAGTACTTC.

The J gene is TRBJ2-1, the V gene TRBV6-2 or TRBV6-3, with 13 bases identical to TRBD2. Trimming at V came to 6 bases and at J to 7 bases, leaving 6 bases not matched to a gene. This CDR3 spans 15 amino acids. Per germline, CDR1 MNHEY and CDR2 SVGEGT. The CDR3 reads CASRAGTSGANEQFF. The CDR3 nucleotides are TGTGCCAGCAGGGCCGGGACTAGCGGGGCAAATGAGCAGTTCTTC.

This clonotype has only a few counts. The chain uses TRBV5-4 and TRBJ2-7; the D gene is possibly TRBD1 (5 bases). Germline-derived CDR1 and CDR2 are SGHNT and YYREEE (reference sequence). This CDR3 contains 14 residues. Trimming cost V 1 base and J 6 bases, with 14 bases left between them. The CDR3 coding sequence is TGTGCCAGCAGCTTGCCAGGGCCGGGTGGCGAGCAGTACTTC. Residues: CASSLPGPGGEQYF.

This clonotype was found many times. The chain has TRBV5-4 and TRBJ1-5, with a possible D match to TRBD1 (5 bases). The CDR3 totals 13 residues. Trimming took 4 bases from V and 6 from J, leaving 11 bases between them. Germline lookup yields CDR1 SGHNT and CDR2 YYREEE (reference sequence). DNA for the CDR3: TGTGCCAGCAGCCCGTGGGGGGGTCAGCCCCAGCATTTT. Its translation: CASSPWGGQPQHF.

The chain couples TRBV7-2 to TRBJ2-5; unclear D gene. Trimming shortened V by 1 base and J by 1 base, and 7 bases separated the two germline ends. The CDR3 loop spans 14 amino acids. Germline V gene lookup returns CDR1 SGHTA and CDR2 FQGNSA. The DNA for the CDR3 is TGTGCCAGCAGCTTAGTCCGCGGCCAAGAGACCCAGTACTTC. It specifies CASSLVRGQETQYF.